Listed below are T cell receptor beta chains from one sample, sequenced in a study of Ad26.COV2.S vaccination and SARS-CoV-2 variants. Assay used: immunoSEQ multiplex PCR; TCRdb lists only in-frame clones, some missing. There are 440,000 or so clones in the sample; 80% to 95% occur only once, and about 4.5% lies in the top ten. This sample comprised peripheral blood, obtained in a trial of Ad26.COV2.S vaccine versus placebo. The origin of the receptors is a person aged 18-65 years who received the Ad26.COV2.S COVID-19 vaccine or a placebo. Each CDR3 is given with its conserved first and last residue. A D gene is named only where the DNA matches it firmly. The size entry is marked missing in some rows and otherwise reads once, few, many or a size class.

v_gene	j_gene	abundance	d_gene	CDR3nt	CDR3aa
TRBV6-5	TRBJ1-2	-	-	TGTGCCAGCAGCCCCACCCCAGGACAGTGGGGCTACACCTTC	CASSPTPGQWGYTF
TRBV11-1	TRBJ2-1	-	-	TGTGCCAGCAGCGCTAGTAGGCGGGACAATGAGCAGTTCTTC	CASSASRRDNEQFF
TRBV6-1	TRBJ2-3	-	-	TGTGCCAGCAGTGAATCCCCGACTCGCGCGGATACGCAGTATTTT	CASSESPTRADTQYF
TRBV19	TRBJ1-5	few	-	TGTGCCAGTAGTATTATAGGGGAGTTGGGTCAGCCCCAGCATTTT	CASSIIGELGQPQHF
TRBV6-1	TRBJ2-1	-	TRBD2	TGTGCCAGCAGTGAAGCCCCACTAGCGGGAGGGATCTCCTACAATGAGCAGTTCTTC	CASSEAPLAGGISYNEQFF
TRBV27	TRBJ1-5	-	-	TGTGCCAGCAGTTTGCAGGGCTCGGGTCAGCCCCAGCATTTT	CASSLQGSGQPQHF
TRBV15	TRBJ1-3	-	-	TGTGCCACCAGCCTTGACGGTGACTCTGGAAACACCATATATTTT	CATSLDGDSGNTIYF
TRBV6-5	TRBJ2-7	-	-	TGTGCCAGCACCTACGGCCGCGAGCAGTACTTC	CASTYGREQYF
TRBV19	TRBJ1-1	-	TRBD1	TGTGCCAGTAGTCTCGGGACAGGGTCTGAAGCTTTCTTT	CASSLGTGSEAFF
TRBV11-1	TRBJ2-7	-	-	TGTGCCAGCAGCTTAGCGCGCGGGGGCAGCTGGGAGCAGTACTTC	CASSLARGGSWEQYF
TRBV27	TRBJ2-2	-	-	TGTGCCAGCAGTCTGACAGGGAACACCGGGGAGCTGTTTTTT	CASSLTGNTGELFF
TRBV28	TRBJ2-7	-	TRBD1	TGTGCCAGCAAGGAACAGGGGCTTGTGTACGAGCAGTACTTC	CASKEQGLVYEQYF
TRBV5-6	TRBJ2-2	-	TRBD1	TGTGCCAGCAGCTCCGGGACAGGGAACACCGGGGAGCTGTTTTTT	CASSSGTGNTGELFF
TRBV19	TRBJ2-3	-	TRBD2	TGTGCCAGTAGTATAGGACTAGCGGTTCTCACAGATACGCAGTATTTT	CASSIGLAVLTDTQYF
TRBV9	TRBJ2-1	-	TRBD2	TGTGCCAGCAGCGTTTGGGGACTAGCGGGGGAGAGCTCCTACAATGAGCAGTTCTTC	CASSVWGLAGESSYNEQFF
TRBV19	TRBJ2-3	-	-	TGTGCCAGTAGCCAGGGAACCACAGATACGCAGTATTTT	CASSQGTTDTQYF
TRBV4-2	TRBJ2-7	-	TRBD2	TGTGCCAGCAGCCAAGATTTTGCTAGCGGGGCCTACGAGCAGTACTTC	CASSQDFASGAYEQYF
TRBV28	TRBJ2-7	-	-	TGTGCCAGCGCAAACAATCCCCCCTACGAGCAGTACTTC	CASANNPPYEQYF
TRBV4-1	TRBJ2-1	-	-	TGCGCCAGCAGCCAAGATGGTTGGAGGGAACTTTCAGAATACAATGAGCAGTTCTTC	CASSQDGWRELSEYNEQFF
TRBV10-3	TRBJ2-3	-	-	TGTGCCATCTGGAAGGGAAGGGCAGATACGCAGTATTTT	CAIWKGRADTQYF
TRBV9	TRBJ2-2	-	-	TGTGCCAGCAGCGTAGTGCCCACCACCGGGGAGCTGTTTTTT	CASSVVPTTGELFF
TRBV7-6	TRBJ2-3	-	-	TGTGCCAGCAGCTGGGCGGGCGGAACTAGCACAGATACGCAGTATTTT	CASSWAGGTSTDTQYF
TRBV15	TRBJ2-7	-	-	TGTGCCACCAGCAGAGACAGGGTAGGGCGCGAGCAGTACTTC	CATSRDRVGREQYF
TRBV27	TRBJ2-1	-	-	TGTGCCAGCAGTCGTACTATTATTCCTTACAATGAGCAGTTCTTC	CASSRTIIPYNEQFF
TRBV5-1	TRBJ1-5	-	TRBD1	TGCGCCAGCAGCCCGAGTCCCGGGACAGAGCAGCCCCAGCATTTT	CASSPSPGTEQPQHF
TRBV6-5	TRBJ1-5	once	-	TGTGCCAGCATTCCCTATAGCAATCAGCCCCAGCATTTT	CASIPYSNQPQHF
TRBV7-3	TRBJ2-1	-	-	TGTGCCAGCAGCTTAACTCCTGGGGCAGGAGATGAGCAGTTCTTC	CASSLTPGAGDEQFF
TRBV6-4	TRBJ2-1	-	TRBD2	TGTGCCAGCAGTGACTCGAGTAAGGGAGGGTTCAATGAGCAGTTCTTC	CASSDSSKGGFNEQFF
TRBV2	TRBJ1-2	-	-	TGTGCCAGCAGTGAACCGTCGACAAGCAACTATGGCTACACCTTC	CASSEPSTSNYGYTF
TRBV19	TRBJ1-1	-	-	TGTGCCAGTAGTAATGAAGGGACGCTTATGAACACTGAAGCTTTCTTT	CASSNEGTLMNTEAFF
TRBV28	TRBJ2-7	-	TRBD1	TGTGCCAGCAGGAAAACGGGACAGGCATACGAGCAGTACTTC	CASRKTGQAYEQYF
TRBV9	TRBJ1-1	-	-	TGTGCCAGCAGCGCCCGGACTACGATGAACACTGAAGCTTTCTTT	CASSARTTMNTEAFF
TRBV7-3	TRBJ1-6	once	-	TGTGCCAGCAGCTATTTCGCTGGGTCACCCCTCCACTTT	CASSYFAGSPLHF
TRBV18	TRBJ1-4	-	TRBD1	TGTGCCAGCTCACCCCCCACAGGGGCTGGGGATGAAAAACTGTTTTTT	CASSPPTGAGDEKLFF
TRBV12-5	TRBJ2-2	-	TRBD1	TGTGCTAGTGGTTTGGTACAGGGGGGCGCCGGGGAGCTGTTTTTT	CASGLVQGGAGELFF
TRBV6-2/TRBV6-3	TRBJ2-5	-	TRBD2	TGTGCCAGCAGCCACGGACTAGCGGAGTACTTC	CASSHGLAEYF
TRBV15	TRBJ2-2	-	TRBD2	TGTGCCACCAGCTCGCAGCGGGAGGGCTCCGGGGAGCTGTTTTTT	CATSSQREGSGELFF
TRBV18	TRBJ1-6	-	-	TGTGCCAGCTCACCAAAGGCCTCCGAAGGTTCACCCCTCCACTTT	CASSPKASEGSPLHF
TRBV28	TRBJ1-4	-	-	TGTGCCAGCAGTCCAATTGCAACTAATGAAAAACTGTTTTTT	CASSPIATNEKLFF
TRBV7-9	TRBJ2-2	-	TRBD1	TGTGCCAGCAGCTTAGAAGGGACAGAGAACACCGGGGAGCTGTTTTTT	CASSLEGTENTGELFF
TRBV7-8	TRBJ1-1	-	TRBD1	TGTGCCAGCAGCTCCGTACAGGGGGCTATTGAAGCTTTCTTT	CASSSVQGAIEAFF
TRBV7-6	TRBJ1-5	-	-	TGTGCCAGCAGCTTAGGCTGGGGAGGGGGCAATCAGCCCCAGCATTTT	CASSLGWGGGNQPQHF
TRBV7-9	TRBJ2-5	-	-	TGTGCCAGCAGCCGGACTGAACAAGAGACCCAGTACTTC	CASSRTEQETQYF
TRBV6-2/TRBV6-3	TRBJ1-1	-	-	TGTGCCAGCAGTTACTCGGGTCAGGGTGGCACTGAAGCTTTCTTT	CASSYSGQGGTEAFF
TRBV5-6	TRBJ1-5	-	-	TGTGCCAGCAGCTTGGGCAGGTGGAATCAGCCCCAGCATTTT	CASSLGRWNQPQHF